This TCR beta chain emerged from a study of T cell changes during pregnancy in multiple sclerosis. Libraries were prepared by immunoSEQ multiplex PCR; TCRdb keeps only in-frame clonotypes and omits some of them. The table has under 30,000 clones, about nine tenths seen once. This CDR3 comprises 14 residues. CDR1 is LGHNA and CDR2 is YNFKEQ in the germline V gene. V shed 0 bases, J shed 2 bases, and the junction held 0 bases outside the gene matches. This rearrangement joins TRBV4-2 to TRBJ2-7; 8 nucleotides line up with TRBD2. This sequence was found in a female donor in good health, enrolled as a control in a pregnancy study. Source: CD8+ T cells from peripheral blood mononuclear cells, taken in the third trimester of pregnancy. CDR3 residues: CASSQEAGAYEQYF. Here the CDR3 DNA reads TGTGCCAGCAGCCAAGAAGCGGGAGCCTACGAGCAGTACTTC.